Reported below is one T cell receptor beta chain. The antigen remains undetermined. After removal of 10 bases from V and 4 bases from J, the junction contained 8 bases not matched to a gene. Germline V lookup: CDR1 MNHEY, CDR2 SVGAGI. This CDR3 region has 13 residues. CD45RO-negative, CCR7-positively selected cells formed the naive CD8 fraction, excluding terminally differentiated effector memory CD45RA+ cells. The donors were all Caucasian adults (living in Nashville, Tennessee). The repertoire was sequenced with immunoSEQ multiplex PCR; TCRdb's copy has only in-frame clones and lacks some. The data hold 2 million to 2.5 million clones, with about 92% observed a single time. This record belongs to a study of shared clonotypes between healthy human individuals. Study-level points and caveats: Memory subsets had estimated richness that was generally smaller than that of naive subsets. Four donors had 5% to 6.5% of their naive CD4 clonotypes in common.

The chain couples TRBV6-5 to TRBJ1-1; 8 nucleotides align to TRBD1. The TCR was taken from a man aged 18 to 29 in good health. Some clones in this sample may be carry-over from other donors' samples. Sequenced input: naive CD8+ T cells from PBMCs. The chain's CDR3 is CATKTGETTEAFF. The CDR3 DNA is TGTGCCACCAAGACAGGGGAGACCACTGAAGCTTTCTTT.